The 30 T cell receptor beta chains reported below all come from one sample, sequenced in a study of Graves' ophthalmopathy and Graves' hyperthyroidism. Amplification of the TCR beta CDR3 regions used RNA transcripts (as template). The first-round RT-PCR employed HTBI primers together with the Qiagen OneStep RT-PCR kit. A multiplex PCR was then performed as the second round. TCRdb reprocessed the multiplex PCR reads via MiXCR and lists one record per CDR3 protein. This sample has some 400,000 distinct CDR3 sequences, with around 20% found just once. The sequencing input was peripheral blood. These receptors all stem from a woman younger than 35 with Graves' ophthalmopathy.

This clonotype was seen many times. The chain recombines TRBV28 with TRBJ2-5; 9 nucleotides align to TRBD2. V lost 6 bases and J lost 3; bases outside the gene matches: 8. The length of the CDR3 is 15 residues. In germline, CDR1 is MDHEN, CDR2 SYDVKM. In nucleotides, the CDR3 is TGTGCCAGCAGCCTGAGAGCGGGGGGTAAAGAGACCCAGTACTTC. This translates into CASSLRAGGKETQYF. Filled out from reference TRBV28 and TRBJ2-5, the complete variable domain reads DVKVTQSSRYLVKRTGEKVFLECVQDMDHENMFWYRQDPGLGLRLIYFSYDVKMKEKGDIPEGYSVSREKKERFSLILESASTNQTSMYLCASSLRAGGKETQYFGPGTRLLVL.

There are many counts of this clonotype. This rearrangement joins TRBV28 to TRBJ1-2, with D possibly being TRBD1 (5 bases). Germline V lookup: CDR1 MDHEN, CDR2 SYDVKM. V lost 6 bases and J 4 bases, leaving 15 bases between the germline ends. The CDR3 extends over 14 amino acids. CDR3: CASSLVGASYGYTF. The DNA for the CDR3 is TGTGCCAGCAGCCTGGTAGGGGCGAGCTATGGCTACACCTTC.

Many counts were recorded for this clonotype. The chain employs TRBV6-2 or TRBV6-3 and TRBJ2-2, with 13 bases that match TRBD2. The junction had 4 bases not matched to a gene; V was cut back by 2 bases and J by 1 base. The CDR3 extends over 18 amino acids. CDR1 is MNHEY and CDR2 is SVGEGT in the germline V gene. The CDR3 nucleotides are TGTGCCAGCAGTTACCAGGGACTAGCGGGGATGAACACCGGGGAGCTGTTTTTT. It is translated as CASSYQGLAGMNTGELFF.

This clonotype was counted ten times or more. The chain joins TRBV5-6 to TRBJ2-6, with 9 bases that match TRBD1. The CDR3 has 17 residues. V lost 5 bases and J lost 4; bases outside the gene matches: 10. Germline CDR1 reads SGHDT; CDR2 reads YYEEEE. CDR3 region: CASSSGTGFLGANVLTF. As DNA, the CDR3 is TGTGCCAGCAGTTCCGGGACAGGGTTTTTGGGGGCCAACGTCCTGACTTTC.

This clonotype was detected a few times. This chain links TRBV4-2 with TRBJ2-7, with 7 bases matching TRBD1. CDR3 length: 16 residues. V was pared by 3 bases and J by 0 bases, with 8 bases of the junction left unmatched. Germline V gives CDR1 LGHNA, CDR2 YNFKEQ. DNA for the CDR3: TGTGCCAGCAGCCAGGAACAGGGGACGAGCTCCTACGAGCAGTACTTC. It encodes CASSQEQGTSSYEQYF.

J is TRBJ2-5 and V is TRBV12-3 or TRBV12-4; 10 bases agree with TRBD1. The ends lost 0 bases at V and 7 bases at J; junction bases unmatched: 5. The CDR3 is 15 residues long. The chain's CDR3 is CASSLAIGQGGTQYF. CDR3 in DNA: TGTGCCAGCAGTTTAGCGATCGGACAGGGGGGGACCCAGTACTTC.

In its sample, this clonotype was seen many times. The rearrangement links TRBV6-1 to TRBJ2-7; a possible D gene is TRBD2 (5 bases). From germline, CDR1 is MNHNS and CDR2 SASEGT. The CDR3 runs 16 residues. With 7 bases removed from V and 4 bases from J, the gap between germline ends came to 23 bases. This CDR3 reads CASKISSRSSGYEQYF. CDR3 nucleotide sequence: TGTGCCAGCAAGATCTCCTCCAGGTCCTCGGGGTACGAGCAGTACTTC.

This clonotype appeared many times. A clone one base away is much larger, so this may be a read error. V is TRBV6-1 and J is TRBJ1-1, with D possibly being TRBD1 (6 bases). The V gene's germline CDR1 is MNHNS and CDR2 SASEGT. CDR3 length: 14 residues. The CDR3 DNA reads as TGTGCCGGCAGTCCATCTTTGGGGGCTACTGAAGCTTTCTTT. It encodes CAGSPSLGATEAFF.

In this sample, this clonotype turned up a few times. The chain carries TRBV6-5 and TRBJ2-5; D perhaps matches TRBD1 (6 bases). Germline CDR1 is MNHEY and CDR2 is SVGAGI. V lost 2 bases and J 5 bases, leaving 9 bases between the germline ends. There are 13 residues in the CDR3. The CDR3 DNA reads as TGTGCCAGCAGTTACCGGCAGGGGGAGACCCAGTACTTC. Its protein is CASSYRQGETQYF.

This clonotype was seen repeatedly, ten times or more. The genes are TRBV28 and TRBJ2-7; D might be TRBD1 (6 bases). Germline V gene sequence: CDR1 MDHEN, CDR2 SYDVKM. V dropped 7 bases and J dropped 5 bases, with 12 bases sitting between them. This CDR3 is 12 amino acids long. Here the CDR3 reads CASKTGIHEQYF. CDR3 coding DNA: TGTGCCAGCAAAACAGGGATCCACGAGCAGTACTTC.

This clonotype was detected many times. The V and J genes are TRBV4-1 and TRBJ2-7; D uncertain. Germline values: CDR1 MGHRA, CDR2 YSYEKL. V shed 1 base and J shed 0 bases, with 7 bases lying between them. The CDR3 sequence is 14 residues long. The CDR3 DNA is TGCGCCAGCAGCCAAGGGGTCGGCTCCTACGAGCAGTACTTC. It translates to CASSQGVGSYEQYF.

At least ten counts were recorded for this clonotype. This rearrangement joins TRBV28 to TRBJ1-1; no definite D call. V lost 6 bases to trimming and J lost 6 bases, with 11 bases between them. CDR3 length: 12 residues. CDR1 and CDR2 (germline): MDHEN, SYDVKM. The CDR3 sequence is CASRTGTSEAFF. As DNA, the CDR3 is TGTGCCAGCAGAACCGGAACCTCTGAAGCTTTCTTT.

There are many counts of this clonotype. This chain uses TRBV24-1 with TRBJ2-7; D is perhaps TRBD2 (6 bases). The CDR3 has 15 residues. Germline CDR1 is KGHDR and CDR2 is SFDVKD. Trimming removed 3 bases from V and 6 bases from J, with 17 bases in between. CDR3 sequence (DNA): TGTGCCACCAGTGATGTCACAGGCCCCGGGGGCGAGCAGTACTTC. Its protein product is CATSDVTGPGGEQYF.

This clonotype has more than one count but fewer than ten. A read error may account for a junction end that differs from germline. The chain employs TRBV11-1 and TRBJ2-7, with D perhaps given as TRBD1 or TRBD2 (5 bases each). From germline, CDR1 is SGHAT and CDR2 FQDESV (reference sequence). The CDR3 sequence is 14 residues long. The CDR3 nucleotides are TGTGCCAGCAGCTCCCGGGACGGATCCTACGAGCGGTACTTC. This encodes CASSSRDGSYERYF.

This clonotype was detected ten times or more. V gene TRBV29-1 combines with J gene TRBJ2-7, with 7 bases matching TRBD2. The CDR3 has 14 amino acids. V shed 6 bases, J shed 5 bases, and the junction held 13 bases outside the gene matches. Germline CDR1 is SQVTM and CDR2 is ANQGSEA. The CDR3 sequence is CSVPTSMGGDEQYF. In DNA form, the CDR3 reads TGCAGCGTCCCCACATCAATGGGGGGGGACGAGCAGTACTTC.

This clonotype was seen ten or more times. The chain carries TRBV6-1 and TRBJ2-7; D remains unclear. Trimming left V 4 bases short and J 8 bases short, with 6 bases between. This CDR3 contains 10 residues. Germline V gene data show CDR1 as MNHNS and CDR2 as SASEGT. CDR3 coding DNA: TGTGCCAGCAGTGTCCACAAGCAGTACTTC. It is translated as CASSVHKQYF.

In this sample, this clonotype turned up many times. The chain has TRBV11-2 and TRBJ2-7; D is unresolved. V dropped 5 bases and J dropped 3 bases, with 17 bases sitting between them. This CDR3 is 15 amino acids long. Germline values: CDR1 SGHAT, CDR2 FQNNGV. CDR3 sequence (DNA): TGTGCCAGCAGCCCCGGAATCGCGAACTACTACGAGCAGTACTTC. Translating gives CASSPGIANYYEQYF.

Many counts were recorded for this clonotype. V and J are TRBV2 and TRBJ2-7; D uncertain. The CDR3 length is 11 residues. Germline-derived CDR1 and CDR2 are SNHLY and FYNNEI. V lost 7 bases, J lost 2 bases, and 6 bases lay in between. CDR3 bases: TGTGCCAGCACCCGGGCCTACGAGCAGTACTTC. Its translation is CASTRAYEQYF.

The chain uses TRBV12-3 or TRBV12-4 and TRBJ2-7; TRBD2 is a possible D gene (6 bases). V lost 6 bases and J lost 4, with 13 bases in between. The CDR3 runs 13 residues. The CDR3 here is CASSRGSDYEQYF. The CDR3, as DNA: TGTGCCAGCAGCCGGGGGTCCGATTACGAGCAGTACTTC.

V gene TRBV28 combines with J gene TRBJ2-7; 8 nucleotides align to TRBD2. Germline V CDR1 and CDR2: MDHEN, SYDVKM. V shed 6 bases and J 4 bases; nucleotides not matched to a gene: 8. The CDR3 is 14 amino acids. CDR3 DNA sequence: TGTGCCAGCAGCCGGAGCGGGAGTAGATACGAGCAGTACTTC. This translates into CASSRSGSRYEQYF. Full variable domain (remainder filled in from reference TRBV28 and TRBJ2-7): DVKVTQSSRYLVKRTGEKVFLECVQDMDHENMFWYRQDPGLGLRLIYFSYDVKMKEKGDIPEGYSVSREKKERFSLILESASTNQTSMYLCASSRSGSRYEQYFGPGTRLTVT.

This clonotype was recorded a few times. Here the CDR3 reads CASSQTQSGANVLTF. The CDR3 DNA follows: TGTGCCAGCAGCCAAACGCAGTCTGGGGCCAACGTCCTGACTTTC. The V gene is TRBV3-1, the J gene TRBJ2-6; D not certain. V dropped 2 bases and J dropped 1 base, with 6 bases sitting between them. Germline values: CDR1 LGHDT, CDR2 YNNKEL (reference sequence). The CDR3 is made up of 15 amino acids.

This clonotype was seen many times. The chain recombines TRBV19 with TRBJ2-5; D is unclear. Germline lookup yields CDR1 LNHDA and CDR2 SQIVND (reference sequence). V gave up 1 base and J gave up 2 bases, with 8 bases separating them. The CDR3 contains 14 residues. The CDR3 sequence is CASSIGGGQETQYF. In DNA form, the CDR3 reads TGTGCCAGTAGTATAGGAGGTGGGCAAGAGACCCAGTACTTC.

This clonotype was counted at least ten times. CDR3 nucleotide sequence: TGTGCCAGCAGCAGATTTACCAGCAATCAGCCCCAGCATTTT. It yields the protein CASSRFTSNQPQHF. The chain joins TRBV6-2 or TRBV6-3 to TRBJ1-5; D gene unclear. CDR3 length: 14 amino acids. From germline, CDR1 is MNHEY and CDR2 SVGEGT. V lost 6 bases and J lost 1, with 10 bases in between.

The J gene is TRBJ1-1, the V gene TRBV29-1; no reliable D call. Trimming removed 5 bases at V and 0 bases at J, with 10 bases between. Germline CDR1 reads SQVTM; CDR2 reads ANQGSEA. The CDR3 extends over 13 amino acids. CDR3 residues: CSVPVDMNTEAFF. The CDR3 DNA reads as TGCAGCGTTCCAGTCGATATGAACACTGAAGCTTTCTTT.

This clonotype was seen repeatedly, ten times or more. The chain carries TRBV6-5 and TRBJ1-1, with D unclear. Germline-derived CDR1 and CDR2 are MNHEY and SVGAGI. The V end was cut by 0 bases, the J end by 3 bases, with 11 bases between. The CDR3 has 15 residues. The CDR3 region is CASSYSVGIHTEAFF. CDR3 DNA sequence: TGTGCCAGCAGTTACTCGGTCGGGATACACACTGAAGCTTTCTTT.

This clonotype was seen at least ten times. This chain links TRBV27 with TRBJ2-5, with D uncertain. In germline, CDR1 is MNHEY, CDR2 SMNVEV (reference sequence). Trimming removed 7 bases from V and 4 bases from J, with 19 bases in between. The CDR3 contains 15 residues. In DNA, the CDR3 is TGTGCCAGCATGGGGTACACGGACGAGCGAGAGACCCAGTACTTC. Its protein is CASMGYTDERETQYF.

This clonotype has ten or more counts. This chain links TRBV7-8 with TRBJ2-7; tentative D call: TRBD1 (6 bases). The V gene lost 4 bases and the J gene lost 2 bases, with 15 bases spanning the gap. The V gene's germline CDR1 is SGHVS and CDR2 FQNEAQ. The CDR3 is made up of 15 amino acids. Written as DNA, the CDR3 is TGTGCCAGCAGCTCTCTGACAGGTGGTCCCTACGAGCAGTACTTC. It translates to CASSSLTGGPYEQYF.

The J gene is TRBJ1-2, the V gene TRBV28, with D uncertain. The CDR3 runs 12 residues. Germline assignment: CDR1 MDHEN and CDR2 SYDVKM. V shed 5 bases and J shed 7 bases, with 11 bases lying between them. The CDR3, as DNA: TGTGCCAGCAGTCCTCTTAAAACTGGCTACACCTTC. Protein product: CASSPLKTGYTF.

The CDR3 DNA follows: TGTGCCAGCAGTTCCGCAGGGTCCGACGAGCAGTACTTC. The encoded protein is CASSSAGSDEQYF. The chain links TRBV6-5 to TRBJ2-7; D is perhaps TRBD1 (5 bases). Germline CDR1 reads MNHEY; CDR2 reads SVGAGI. V was pared by 4 bases and J by 5 bases, with 12 bases between. The CDR3 sequence is 13 residues long.

Ten or more counts support this clonotype. The rearrangement uses TRBV27 and TRBJ2-7; D may be TRBD1 (5 bases). V was shortened by 2 bases and J by 2 bases, with 13 bases between the two germline ends. Germline CDR1 is MNHEY and CDR2 is SMNVEV (reference sequence). CDR3 length: 15 amino acids. The CDR3 loop is CASSLGAADAYEQYF. The CDR3 bases are TGTGCCAGCAGTTTAGGGGCAGCCGACGCCTACGAGCAGTACTTC.